The 25 T cell receptor beta chains below were found in one sample sequenced in a study of regulatory T cells in long-lasting Graves disease. Both iRepertoire HTBI primers and Arm-PCR of CDR3 regions were used to build the TCR beta libraries. TCRdb processed the multiplex PCR reads anew with MiXCR; each CDR3 protein has one entry. The sample contains about 420,000 distinct CDR3 sequences, less than 20% of which appear only once. Time point reported: newly diagnosed GD, antithyroid drugs for less than 3 months. Following extraction of RNA from PBMCs, that RNA was used to make the TCR library. This sample was also put to use in a study of T cells in Graves' hyperthyroidism and ophthalmopathy.

The input for sequencing was peripheral blood mononuclear cells (PBMCs), taken at new diagnosis, from a patient treated with antithyroid drugs. These receptor sequences come from a woman aged 18-29 years with Graves disease.

V usage is TRBV2 and J usage is TRBJ1-2, with unresolved D. Germline assignment: CDR1 SNHLY and CDR2 FYNNEI. The CDR3 extends over 14 amino acids. Trimming took 7 bases from V and 7 from J, leaving 19 bases between them. CDR3 bases: TGTGCCAGCACCCTAGAAGGAGTCGAGAGTGGCTACACCTTC. Its translation is CASTLEGVESGYTF.

This chain joins TRBV12-5 and TRBJ2-7; no clear D gene. Between the trimmed V and J ends, which lost 5 bases and 3 bases, there was a span of 11 bases. CDR1 is LGHNT and CDR2 is FRNRAP in the germline V gene. The CDR3 length is 13 residues. CDR3 sequence: CASGTRWLYEQYF. The CDR3 DNA is TGTGCTAGTGGTACCCGGTGGCTCTACGAGCAGTACTTC.

This clonotype was recorded many times. The rearrangement joins TRBV20-1 to TRBJ2-7; the D gene is possibly TRBD2 (7 bases). CDR3 length: 16 residues. Germline loops: CDR1 DFQATT, CDR2 SNEGSKA (reference sequence). Trimming took off 3 bases at V and 2 bases at J, with 20 bases between the two ends. CDR3 in DNA: TGCAGTGCTAGGAGTTTTAGTGGGGGGGCAGCCTACGAGCAGTACTTC. Its translation is CSARSFSGGAAYEQYF.

This clonotype came up a few times. V usage is TRBV3-1 and J usage is TRBJ2-2; unclear D gene. Germline CDR1 LGHDT, CDR2 YNNKEL (reference sequence). V lost 4 bases to trimming and J lost 2 bases, with 26 bases between them. This CDR3 comprises 20 residues. As DNA, the CDR3 is TGTGCCAGCAGCCCTTACGGCGGTTCACACCTTTATTTTAACACCGGGGAGCTGTTTTTT. It yields the protein CASSPYGGSHLYFNTGELFF. The full variable domain, rest sourced from reference TRBV3-1 and TRBJ2-2, is DTAVSQTPKYLVTQMGNDKSIKCEQNLGHDTMYWYKQDSKKFLKIMFSYNNKELIINETVPNRFSPKSPDKAHLNLHINSLELGDSAVYFCASSPYGGSHLYFNTGELFFGEGSRLTVL.

This clonotype was observed a handful of times. The CDR3 sequence is CASSFREGRFEQFF. The CDR3 bases are TGTGCCAGCAGCTTCCGGGAGGGCCGTTTTGAGCAGTTCTTC. The rearrangement links TRBV7-9 to TRBJ2-1, with 8 bases fitting TRBD2. V lost 3 bases to trimming and J lost 9 bases; unmatched junction nucleotides: 7. This CDR3 is built from 14 residues. Germline V gene data show CDR1 as SEHNR and CDR2 as FQNEAQ (reference sequence). The full variable domain, rest sourced from reference TRBV7-9 and TRBJ2-1, is DTGVSQNPRHKITKRGQNVTFRCDPISEHNRLYWYRQTLGQGPEFLTYFQNEAQLEKSRLLSDRFSAERPKGSFSTLEIQRTEQGDSAMYLCASSFREGRFEQFFGPGTRLTVL.

This rearrangement joins TRBV10-3 to TRBJ2-3; tentatively, D is TRBD1 (6 bases). The ends were cut back, 9 bases at V and 0 bases at J, with 13 bases in the middle. This CDR3 comprises 14 residues. Looked up from germline, CDR1 is ENHRY and CDR2 is SYGVKD. The CDR3 loop reads CAISTGPSTDTQYF. The CDR3 DNA reads as TGTGCCATTTCGACAGGCCCCAGCACAGATACGCAGTATTTT.

This clonotype came up a few times. The J gene is TRBJ1-5, the V gene TRBV12-3 or TRBV12-4; D is unresolved. The CDR3 is made up of 13 amino acids. Deletions cut 6 bases from V and 3 bases from J, with 9 bases between. CDR3 sequence: CASRPQSNQPQHF. In DNA form, the CDR3 reads TGTGCCAGCAGGCCACAGTCCAATCAGCCCCAGCATTTT.

The gene calls are TRBV4-3 and TRBJ1-5; D ambiguous. CDR3 length equals 10 residues. The germline CDR1 and CDR2 sequences are LGHNA and YSLEER. Trimming stripped 6 bases from V and 5 bases from J, with 2 bases between. The DNA of the CDR3 is TGCGCCAGCAGAGATCAGCCCCAGCATTTT. Translated: CASRDQPQHF.

The chain combines TRBV29-1 with TRBJ2-1, with unresolved D. The CDR3 runs to 15 residues. Trimming removed 5 bases from V and 1 base from J, with 15 bases in between. CDR1 SQVTM and CDR2 ANQGSEA come from the germline V gene. The CDR3 nucleotides are TGCAGCGTTTTTAGTGCAGACAAGTCCTACAATGAGCAGTTCTTC. It yields the protein CSVFSADKSYNEQFF.

This clonotype was found many times. V usage is TRBV6-2 or TRBV6-3 and J usage is TRBJ2-5; 8 bases are shared with TRBD2. Germline CDR1 and CDR2: MNHEY and SVGEGT. CDR3 length: 18 residues. Unmatched junction bases numbered 15, after V lost 5 bases and J lost 1 base. The DNA of the CDR3 is TGTGCCAGCAGTGAATTGCCGAGAAGCGGGAGTTCCCAAGAGACCCAGTACTTC. Amino acid sequence: CASSELPRSGSSQETQYF.

This clonotype was found many times. The chain recombines TRBV20-1 with TRBJ2-7, with D uncertain. This CDR3 spans 13 amino acids. CDR1 is DFQATT and CDR2 is SNEGSKA in the germline V gene (reference sequence). V was clipped by 5 bases and J by 5 bases, with 16 bases between them. In DNA, the CDR3 is TGCAGTGCTCGTGCGATCCTAGGAGACGAGCAGTACTTC. It translates to CSARAILGDEQYF.

This clonotype was seen at least ten times. The gene calls are TRBV29-1 and TRBJ1-4; D unclear. This CDR3 has 13 residues. Germline V gene sequence: CDR1 SQVTM, CDR2 ANQGSEA. Trimming stripped 5 bases from V and 3 bases from J, with 10 bases between. CDR3 sequence: CSVTYSPNEKLFF. The CDR3 DNA reads as TGCAGCGTTACCTACAGCCCTAATGAAAAACTGTTTTTT.

This clonotype was counted many times. The rearrangement uses TRBV27 and TRBJ2-3; maybe TRBD2 (7 bases). Trimming left V 3 bases short and J 8 bases short, with 12 bases between. The length of the CDR3 is 13 residues. Germline loops: CDR1 MNHEY, CDR2 SMNVEV (reference sequence). The CDR3 coding sequence is TGTGCCAGCAGTTTTAGGGGGGGGGGTACGCAGTATTTT. As protein: CASSFRGGGTQYF.

The table lists this clonotype with a few counts. The chain links TRBV7-2 to TRBJ2-2; D remains unclear. The germline CDR1 and CDR2 sequences are SGHTA and FQGNSA. CDR3 length: 14 residues. The V end lost 1 base, the J end lost 1 base, and 4 bases lay between the germline ends. This CDR3 is CASSLVKNTGELFF. The CDR3, as DNA: TGTGCCAGCAGCTTAGTGAAGAACACCGGGGAGCTGTTTTTT.

The CDR3 nucleotides are TGTGCCAGCAGTTCTTCCCTACTAGCATTCAACACCGGGGAGCTGTTTTTT. As protein: CASSSSLLAFNTGELFF. The rearrangement links TRBV27 to TRBJ2-2; TRBD2 might be the D (6 bases). Germline V CDR1 and CDR2: MNHEY, SMNVEV (reference sequence). This CDR3 comprises 17 residues. The V and J ends lost 4 bases and 2 bases respectively, with 17 bases between them.

This clonotype occurred many times. This chain connects TRBV6-5 to TRBJ2-7; tentatively, D is TRBD1 (6 bases). V was clipped by 2 bases and J by 6 bases, with 14 bases between them. The CDR3 runs to 14 residues. CDR1 is MNHEY and CDR2 is SVGAGI in the germline V gene. The CDR3, as DNA: TGTGCCAGCAGTTACGGCCGGACAGTACTCGAGCAGTACTTC. The encoded protein is CASSYGRTVLEQYF.

The sample holds a few counts of this clonotype. The junction shows a germline mismatch at one end, possibly a read error. The rearrangement links TRBV5-8 to TRBJ2-2; the D gene is possibly TRBD2 (6 bases). Germline assignment: CDR1 SGHTS and CDR2 YDEGEE. This CDR3 region has 15 residues. This CDR3 is CASSRSSANTGGLFF. The CDR3 DNA follows: TGTGCCAGCAGCAGAAGTTCAGCGAACACCGGGGGGCTGTTTTTT.

This clonotype was detected only a few times. The chain uses TRBV11-2 and TRBJ2-1; 11 positions agree with TRBD2. The CDR3 has 15 residues. CDR1 and CDR2 (germline): SGHAT, FQNNGV. The trim removed 0 bases at V and 14 bases at J, leaving 9 bases unmatched. The CDR3 sequence: CASSLDRNSGRAKFF. The CDR3, as DNA: TGTGCCAGCAGCTTAGATCGGAATAGCGGGAGGGCGAAGTTCTTC.

This clonotype was observed many times. The genes are TRBV6-1 and TRBJ2-4; D perhaps matches TRBD2 (5 bases). Trimming shortened V by 3 bases and J by 0 bases, and 12 bases separated the two germline ends. The CDR3 covers 16 residues. CDR1 MNHNS and CDR2 SASEGT come from the germline V gene. The CDR3 DNA reads as TGTGCCAGCAGTGACGGACCTGGAGGAGCCAAAAACATTCAGTACTTC. This encodes CASSDGPGGAKNIQYF.

This clonotype occurred many times. The rearrangement uses TRBV28 and TRBJ2-1; TRBD2 aligns across 8 bases. There are 16 residues in the CDR3. The V gene's germline CDR1 is MDHEN and CDR2 SYDVKM. V shed 3 bases, J shed 6 bases, and the junction held 10 bases outside the gene matches. CDR3 DNA: TGTGCCAGCAGTTTCACCGGGACTAGTCTTATCAATGAGCAGTTCTTC. Its protein is CASSFTGTSLINEQFF.

This clonotype was seen at least ten times. This chain uses TRBV5-6 with TRBJ2-2; D not certain. Germline values: CDR1 SGHDT, CDR2 YYEEEE. The CDR3 loop spans 13 amino acids. Between the trimmed V and J ends, which lost 0 bases and 7 bases, there was a span of 7 bases. As DNA, the CDR3 is TGTGCCAGCAGCTTGGAAGGATTCGGGGAGCTGTTTTTT. Its protein product is CASSLEGFGELFF.

This clonotype was recorded many times. The gene calls are TRBV6-5 and TRBJ1-1; D not certain. The germline V gene has CDR1 MNHEY and CDR2 SVGAGI. CDR3 size: 16 residues. Trimming pared 2 bases from V and 1 base from J, leaving 14 bases between. The CDR3 is CASSYLPGLGNTEAFF. In DNA form, the CDR3 reads TGTGCCAGCAGTTACCTCCCCGGACTGGGGAACACTGAAGCTTTCTTT.

In this sample, this clonotype turned up many times. V usage is TRBV2 and J usage is TRBJ2-1; 11 bases match TRBD2. Germline CDR1 SNHLY, CDR2 FYNNEI. With 4 bases clipped from V and 6 bases from J, the junction kept 8 bases outside the gene matches. This CDR3 spans 16 amino acids. In DNA, the CDR3 is TGTGCCAGCAGTGCCAATCTAGCGGGAGGTATCAATGAGCAGTTCTTC. Its protein product is CASSANLAGGINEQFF.

This clonotype was seen at least ten times. The genes are TRBV29-1 and TRBJ2-1, with TRBD2 as a possible D gene (5 bases). The CDR3 is made up of 14 amino acids. CDR1 and CDR2 (germline): SQVTM, ANQGSEA. V was cut by 4 bases and J by 7 bases, with 17 bases left in between. The DNA for the CDR3 is TGCAGCGTTGGAGGACTCCTAGTGGGTAATGAGCAGTTCTTC. Translation gives CSVGGLLVGNEQFF.

With respect to this clonotype: A far more abundant clone sits one base away, making this likely a read error. The rearrangement links TRBV6-5 to TRBJ2-1; TRBD2 matches at 14 bases. CDR1 MNHEY and CDR2 SVGAGI come from the germline V gene. Trimming at V came to 0 bases and at J to 2 bases, leaving 0 bases not matched to a gene. This CDR3 contains 17 residues. DNA for the CDR3: TGTGCCAGCAGTTACTCGGGACTAGCGGGAGCCTACAATGAGCAGTTCTTC. It codes for CASSYSGLAGAYNEQFF.